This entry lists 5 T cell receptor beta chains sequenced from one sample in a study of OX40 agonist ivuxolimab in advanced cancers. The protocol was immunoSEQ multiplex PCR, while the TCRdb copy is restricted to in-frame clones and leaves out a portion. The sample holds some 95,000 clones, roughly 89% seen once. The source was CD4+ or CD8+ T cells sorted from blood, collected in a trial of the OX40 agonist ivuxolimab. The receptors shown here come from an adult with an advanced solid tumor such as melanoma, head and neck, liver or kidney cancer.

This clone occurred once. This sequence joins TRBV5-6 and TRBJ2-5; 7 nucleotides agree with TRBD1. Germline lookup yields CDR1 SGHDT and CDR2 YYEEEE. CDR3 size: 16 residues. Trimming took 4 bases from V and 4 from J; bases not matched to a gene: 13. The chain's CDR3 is CASSPGTAIEGETQYF. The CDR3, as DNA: TGTGCCAGCAGCCCGGGGACAGCAATCGAGGGAGAGACCCAGTACTTC.

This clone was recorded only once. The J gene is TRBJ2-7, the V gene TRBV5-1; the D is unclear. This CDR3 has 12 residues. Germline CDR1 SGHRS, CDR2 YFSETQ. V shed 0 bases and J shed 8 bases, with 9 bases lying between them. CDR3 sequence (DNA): TGCGCCAGCAGCTTGGATCAGGAGCAGCAGTACTTC. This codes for CASSLDQEQQYF.

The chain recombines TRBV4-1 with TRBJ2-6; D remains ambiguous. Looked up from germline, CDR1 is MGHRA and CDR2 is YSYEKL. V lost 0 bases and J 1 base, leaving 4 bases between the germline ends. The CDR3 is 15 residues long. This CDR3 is CASSQELSGANVLTF. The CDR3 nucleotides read TGCGCCAGCAGCCAAGAGCTGTCTGGGGCCAACGTCCTGACTTTC.

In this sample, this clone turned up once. CDR3 sequence reads: CASSLTGAGSEQYF. The CDR3 DNA sequence: TGTGCCAGCAGCTTAACAGGAGCCGGCAGCGAGCAGTACTTC. The chain uses TRBV7-2 and TRBJ2-7, with D possibly being TRBD1 (5 bases). From germline, CDR1 is SGHTA and CDR2 FQGNSA. Trimming left V 2 bases short and J 6 bases short, with 14 bases between. CDR3 length equals 14 residues.

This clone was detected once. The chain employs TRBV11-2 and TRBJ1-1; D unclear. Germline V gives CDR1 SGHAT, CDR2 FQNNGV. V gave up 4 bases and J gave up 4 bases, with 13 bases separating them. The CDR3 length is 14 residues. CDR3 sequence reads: CASSSLSRTTEAFF. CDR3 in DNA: TGTGCCAGCAGCTCCCTCTCCCGGACCACTGAAGCTTTCTTT.